Below are 17 T cell receptor beta chains sequenced from a single sample in a study of OX40 agonist ivuxolimab in advanced cancers. TCRdb's copy holds only in-frame clones and misses some; the assay was immunoSEQ multiplex PCR. The table shows 25,000 to 35,000 clones, with 90% occurring only once. The sequenced sample was CD4+ or CD8+ T cells sorted from blood, obtained in a trial of the OX40 agonist ivuxolimab. The receptor source for this set is an adult with an advanced solid tumor such as melanoma, head and neck, liver or kidney cancer.

The CDR3 sequence is CASSVVAGGPQETQYF. CDR3 coding DNA: TGTGCCAGCAGCGTAGTGGCTGGGGGGCCTCAAGAGACCCAGTACTTC. This sequence joins TRBV9 and TRBJ2-5; possibly TRBD1 or TRBD2 for D (6 bases each). Deletions cut 0 bases from V and 2 bases from J, with 14 bases between. CDR1 and CDR2 from the germline V gene are SGDLS and YYNGEE. The CDR3 spans 16 residues.

The V call is TRBV9, the J call TRBJ2-7; D is possibly TRBD1 (6 bases). Germline V gives CDR1 SGDLS, CDR2 YYNGEE. V was cut by 6 bases and J by 6 bases, with 13 bases left in between. The CDR3 runs to 12 residues. The CDR3 spells CASKGEFGEQYF. CDR3 nucleotides: TGTGCCAGCAAGGGGGAGTTCGGCGAGCAGTACTTC. The full variable domain, in which reference TRBV9 and TRBJ2-7 provide the parts outside the CDR3, is DSGVTQTPKHLITATGQRVTLRCSPRSGDLSVYWYQQSLDQGLQFLIQYYNGEERAKGNILERFSAQQFPDLHSELNLSSLELGDSALYFCASKGEFGEQYFGPGTRLTVT.

The chain joins TRBV19 to TRBJ2-7; D not resolved. The germline V and J ends were trimmed by 3 bases and 3 bases, with 9 bases remaining between them. The germline V gene has CDR1 LNHDA and CDR2 SQIVND (reference sequence). CDR3 length: 13 residues. Written as DNA, the CDR3 is TGTGCCAGTAGTATTGCGCCTAGCTACGAGCAGTACTTC. Amino acids: CASSIAPSYEQYF. Variable domain in full (rest from reference TRBV19 and TRBJ2-7): DGGITQSPKYLFRKEGQNVTLSCEQNLNHDAMYWYRQDPGQGLRLIYYSQIVNDFQKGDIAEGYSVSREKKESFPLTVTSAQKNPTAFYLCASSIAPSYEQYFGPGTRLTVT.

The rearrangement uses TRBV7-6 and TRBJ1-6; a possible D gene is TRBD1 (6 bases). The germline V gene has CDR1 SGHVS and CDR2 FNYEAQ. This CDR3 region has 17 residues. The V end was cut by 5 bases, the J end by 7 bases, with 21 bases between. CDR3 sequence: CASSPILGGATNSPLHF. The DNA of the CDR3 is TGTGCCAGCAGCCCGATCCTTGGGGGGGCGACGAATTCACCCCTCCACTTT.

There are a few counts of this clone. The genes are TRBV27 and TRBJ1-5; the D gene is possibly TRBD1 (5 bases). Germline CDR1 and CDR2: MNHEY and SMNVEV (reference sequence). Trimming took 5 bases from V and 4 from J, leaving 9 bases between them. This CDR3 has 13 amino acids. The CDR3: CASSGTGNQPQHF. The CDR3 region has the DNA TGTGCCAGCAGTGGGACCGGGAATCAGCCCCAGCATTTT.

The chain has TRBV27 and TRBJ2-7; TRBD2 might be the D (6 bases). V was pared by 2 bases and J by 6 bases, with 17 bases between. CDR1 MNHEY and CDR2 SMNVEV come from the germline V gene (reference sequence). This CDR3 has 15 amino acids. The CDR3 region is CASSLLVGRRVEQYF. CDR3 in DNA: TGTGCCAGCAGTTTACTTGTGGGGAGGAGGGTCGAGCAGTACTTC.

This rearrangement joins TRBV28 to TRBJ1-4, with 11 bases identical to TRBD1. J lost 7 bases, V lost 2 bases, and 3 bases had no gene match. This CDR3 region has 15 residues. Per germline, CDR1 MDHEN and CDR2 SYDVKM. The chain's CDR3 is CASSLGTGGSEKLFF. The DNA for the CDR3 is TGTGCCAGCAGTTTAGGGACAGGGGGAAGTGAAAAACTGTTTTTT.

V usage is TRBV9 and J usage is TRBJ2-1; 7 bases are shared with TRBD2. CDR3 size: 17 residues. Trimming cost V 0 bases and J 0 bases; bases outside gene matches: 6. Germline V gives CDR1 SGDLS, CDR2 YYNGEE. The DNA for the CDR3 is TGTGCCAGCAGCGTAGAGGATAGCGGGTACTCCTACAATGAGCAGTTCTTC. This translates into CASSVEDSGYSYNEQFF. The entire variable domain, with the rest obtained from reference TRBV9 and TRBJ2-1, is as follows: DSGVTQTPKHLITATGQRVTLRCSPRSGDLSVYWYQQSLDQGLQFLIQYYNGEERAKGNILERFSAQQFPDLHSELNLSSLELGDSALYFCASSVEDSGYSYNEQFFGPGTRLTVL.

This chain connects TRBV9 to TRBJ2-7; D remains ambiguous. V was shortened by 5 bases and J by 3 bases, with 12 bases between the two germline ends. There are 13 residues in the CDR3. Germline CDR1 and CDR2: SGDLS and YYNGEE. CDR3 sequence: CASSSKVDYEQYF. The CDR3 DNA sequence: TGTGCCAGCAGTTCAAAGGTAGACTACGAGCAGTACTTC.

V is TRBV6-5 and J is TRBJ1-4, with D possibly matching TRBD1 (6 bases). Germline V CDR1 and CDR2: MNHEY, SVGAGI. Trimming took off 6 bases at V and 3 bases at J, with 11 bases between the two ends. The CDR3 length is 14 residues. The CDR3: CASSPRTANEKLFF. The CDR3 nucleotides are TGTGCCAGCAGCCCCCGGACAGCTAATGAAAAACTGTTTTTT.

CDR3 coding DNA: TGTGCCAGCAGCTTAAGTGGAGGGCCGCAGGCTTTCTTT. Translation: CASSLSGGPQAFF. This chain joins TRBV7-9 and TRBJ1-1; D not certain. The V end lost 2 bases, the J end lost 11 bases, and 15 bases lay between the germline ends. The V gene's germline CDR1 is SEHNR and CDR2 FQNEAQ (reference sequence). CDR3 length: 13 residues.

In its sample, this clone was seen a few times. The genes are TRBV6-1 and TRBJ2-7; TRBD1 matches 7 bases. The CDR3 contains 18 residues. Looked up from germline, CDR1 is MNHNS and CDR2 is SASEGT. The V and J ends lost 2 bases and 3 bases, in that order; junction bases with no gene match: 16. The CDR3 region is CASSEKGVGQIGIYEQYF. CDR3 nucleotides: TGTGCCAGCAGTGAAAAGGGGGTGGGACAGATAGGTATCTACGAGCAGTACTTC.

The CDR3 nucleotides are TGTGCCAGCACCCGCATAAACTCCTACAATGAGCAGTTCTTC. Translation gives CASTRINSYNEQFF. The chain recombines TRBV11-2 with TRBJ2-1; D is unclear. The CDR3 sequence is 14 residues long. The ends were cut back, 7 bases at V and 0 bases at J, with 10 bases in the middle. Per the germline V gene, CDR1 is SGHAT and CDR2 is FQNNGV. Full variable domain (missing parts from reference TRBV11-2 and TRBJ2-1): EAGVAQSPRYKIIEKRQSVAFWCNPISGHATLYWYQQILGQGPKLLIQFQNNGVVDDSQLPKDRFSAERLKGVDSTLKIQPAKLEDSAVYLCASTRINSYNEQFFGPGTRLTVL.

This clone was seen only a few times. The CDR3 region has the DNA TGTGCCAGTACCTCGGGGGTATGGGCAGATCAGCCCCAGCATTTT. It codes for CASTSGVWADQPQHF. The V gene is TRBV19, the J gene TRBJ1-5, with D maybe TRBD1 (5 bases). The length of the CDR3 is 15 residues. Trimming took 7 bases from V and 5 from J, leaving 18 bases between them. Germline V lookup: CDR1 LNHDA, CDR2 SQIVND (reference sequence).

This chain uses TRBV7-9 with TRBJ2-7; either TRBD1 or TRBD2 may fit D (5 bases each). With 1 base removed from V and 6 bases from J, the gap between germline ends came to 16 bases. From germline, CDR1 is SEHNR and CDR2 FQNEAQ (reference sequence). This CDR3 is built from 15 residues. The CDR3 sequence: CASSLGGTAASEQYF. CDR3 in DNA: TGTGCCAGCAGCTTAGGGGGGACGGCTGCTAGCGAGCAGTACTTC.

This clone turned up a few times. The chain uses TRBV27 and TRBJ2-2; D remains unclear. Germline CDR1 MNHEY, CDR2 SMNVEV (reference sequence). The CDR3 loop spans 18 amino acids. Trimming shortened V by 8 bases and J by 4 bases, and 26 bases separated the two germline ends. The CDR3 sequence is CASPVLPNPVSFTGELFF. The CDR3 DNA reads as TGTGCCAGCCCTGTCCTTCCAAACCCGGTAAGTTTCACCGGGGAGCTGTTTTTT.

The chain links TRBV5-5 to TRBJ2-1; no definite D call. CDR1 and CDR2 from the germline V gene are SGHKS and YYEKEE (reference sequence). The CDR3 has 13 amino acids. The V gene lost 0 bases and the J gene lost 4 bases, with 5 bases spanning the gap. The CDR3 sequence: CASSLGDYNEQFF. The CDR3 nucleotides read TGTGCCAGCAGCTTGGGCGATTACAATGAGCAGTTCTTC. Drawing the rest from reference TRBV5-5 and TRBJ2-1, the complete variable domain is DAGVTQSPTHLIKTRGQQVTLRCSPISGHKSVSWYQQVLGQGPQFIFQYYEKEERGRGNFPDRFSARQFPNYSSELNVNALLLGDSALYLCASSLGDYNEQFFGPGTRLTVL.